Below, 5 T cell receptor beta chains from the same sample are listed, as sequenced in a study of graft-versus-host responses after intestinal transplantation listed by TCRdb under 2021. These receptors have no identified antigens. Libraries were built with the immunoSEQ multiplex PCR assay. In TCRdb, the immuneACCESS table is reduced to in-frame sequences with V and J assigned. These tables do not hold every clone; where another copy was compared, an unresolved V gene accounts for under half, and the others remain unexplained. Present in this sample are 96,000 or so clones, 80% to 95% of which were seen just once. Roughly 0.15% of the sample is in the top ten clones. The time point tag for this specimen amounts to: cells obtained before transplantation from donor or recipient. Sample: unstimulated CD4+ T cells sorted from spleen or lymph node cells, taken before intestinal transplant. The origin of the receptors is a human donor who received an intestinal transplant.

A word on this clone: The sample contains more than one DNA sequence encoding this CDR3. This rearrangement joins TRBV4-2 to TRBJ2-7, with 8 bases identical to TRBD1. Losses at the gene ends were 3 bases for V and 0 bases for J; bases not matched to a gene: 1. CDR3 length: 14 residues. Germline-derived CDR1 and CDR2 are LGHNA and YNFKEQ. CDR3 sequence reads: CASSQDRASYEQYF. Written as DNA, the CDR3 is TGTGCCAGCAGCCAGGACAGGGCCTCCTACGAGCAGTACTTC.

This chain connects TRBV9 to TRBJ2-4; no firm D call. V lost 5 bases to trimming and J lost 8 bases, with 11 bases between them. CDR1 is SGDLS and CDR2 is YYNGEE in the germline V gene. The CDR3 is made up of 12 amino acids. CDR3 residues: CASSSSVDIQYF. The CDR3 DNA follows: TGTGCCAGCAGTTCCTCGGTCGACATTCAGTACTTC.

A few counts support this clone. The V call is TRBV10-2, the J call TRBJ1-4, with 7 bases aligning to TRBD1. This CDR3 is built from 14 residues. V was clipped by 5 bases and J by 4 bases; unmatched bases: 4. Per the germline V gene, CDR1 is WSHSY and CDR2 is SAAADI. The CDR3: CASSMRDSNEKLFF. CDR3 coding DNA: TGCGCCAGCAGTATGAGGGACAGTAATGAAAAACTGTTTTTT.

V is TRBV11-1 and J is TRBJ1-1; 7 bases line up with TRBD1. V was clipped by 1 base and J by 6 bases; unmatched bases: 2. CDR1 is SGHAT and CDR2 is FQDESV in the germline V gene (reference sequence). This CDR3 has 13 amino acids. DNA for the CDR3: TGTGCCAGCAGCTTAGGACAGGGACCTGAAGCTTTCTTT. Protein: CASSLGQGPEAFF.

The chain joins TRBV15 to TRBJ2-5; 10 bases fit TRBD2. With 1 base clipped from V and 5 bases from J, the junction kept 10 bases outside the gene matches. The CDR3 consists of 17 residues. The germline V gene encodes CDR1 LNHNV and CDR2 YYDKDF (reference sequence). The CDR3: CATSRGLAGGGAETQYF. As DNA, the CDR3 is TGTGCCACCAGCAGAGGTTTAGCGGGAGGAGGGGCGGAGACCCAGTACTTC.